This TCR beta chain is from a study of radiation and T cells in renal cell carcinoma. Points from the study as a whole: Without pretreatment biopsies, baseline tumor clonotype presence was undetermined. Top tumor clonotypes rose in blood 2 weeks post-radiation, then contracted.

Assay used: immunoSEQ multiplex PCR; TCRdb lists only in-frame clones, some missing. This table has about 130,000 clones, 81% appearing once. Time point here: blood 2 weeks post-SBRT. The treatment is: 15 Gy SBRT to primary tumor, nephrectomy 4 weeks later. Radiation-treated patients gave blood at baseline, week 2 and week 4. Clear cell pathology was present in this patient's renal cell carcinoma. Germline V gene data show CDR1 as KGHSH and CDR2 as LQKENI. Trimming stripped 9 bases from V and 1 base from J, with 16 bases between. This CDR3 has 14 residues. Of note for this clone: Its antigen is currently unknown.

This specimen was blood, taken from a patient whose treatment included radiotherapy and nephrectomy. The clonotype comes from a man between 45 and 60 years old with renal cell carcinoma. V usage is TRBV18 and J usage is TRBJ2-7; the D gene is possibly TRBD1 (5 bases). CDR3 amino acids: CASKRPGNSYEQYF. The DNA for the CDR3 is TGTGCCAGTAAAAGACCAGGGAATTCCTACGAGCAGTACTTC.